This T cell receptor beta chain was documented in a study of blood T cell repertoires in COVID-19 (TCRdb year 2020). For the study in its entirety: The collaborator samples originated in the United States, Italy and Spain and spanned the acute and convalescent phases of COVID-19. The material from the prospective study consisted of cDNA or gDNA derived from T cells, B-cell-depleted T cells, or PBMCs. Deeply sampled blood TCRbeta repertoires from subjects exposed to, actively infected with, or recovered from COVID-19 were included in the dataset. A freely available public database, intended as a resource for researchers studying the immune response to SARS-CoV-2, is where the repertoires were released. Samples were obtained from the ongoing ImmuneRACE study (first 160 participants) and from 1,000 to 1,500 subjects provided by 6 global collaborators. A de-identified subject ID, COVID-19 status, age in years and sex were almost always included in the sample metadata. Where available, HLA class I and class II types were obtained from metadata supplied by the sample provider rather than from assay-based typing.

TCRbeta CDR3 regions were amplified from genomic DNA using the immunoSEQ Assay, a bias-controlled multiplex PCR. In the original analysis: Nucleated cell counts per sample were estimated from amplification of reference gene primers within the assay. Sequence reads were collapsed and filtered to measure the absolute abundance of every unique TCRbeta CDR3 rearrangement. Productive Simpson clonality was computed per sample as the square root of Simpson's diversity index over productive rearrangements. Drawn from immuneACCESS, this table holds only the in-frame rearrangements with V and J called that TCRdb kept. Clones are partly lost; checked studies trace under half to an unresolved V gene and leave the rest unexplained. V and J calls and clone size are given by that table; D and trimming were obtained from the DNA. Here the sample has some 190,000 clones; around 80% occur a single time. The ten largest clones add up to 5.5% to 8.5% of the sample.

General study outcomes and caveats: How much clinical and demographic metadata was included differed by source and by participant, and the metadata was provided uncurated.

The collaborating institutions used their own protocols to collect whole blood in K2EDTA tubes. For TCRbeta analysis, collaborators shipped samples in one of three forms: frozen whole blood, isolated PBMCs, or DNA extracted from either of those sample types. The germline V gene encodes CDR1 KGHSH and CDR2 LQKENI. V drops 2 bases and J drops 1 base, leaving 4 bases in between. The cysteine opens and the phenylalanine closes a CDR3 of 13 amino acids. Kept here is only the CDR3 DNA, which spans 39 bases and is read in frame from base 1. Comments on this clone: This clone's antigen is unknown. Base-call qualities are not available, and no considerably larger clone is one nucleotide away.

This clonotype was obtained from a man in his sixties with acute or convalescent COVID-19. Sequenced input: peripheral blood. The chain links TRBV18 with TRBJ2-3, with the D gene not confidently named. The CDR3: CASSPSGTDTQYF. The DNA reads TGTGCCAGCTCACCATCAGGCACAGATACGCAGTATTTT.